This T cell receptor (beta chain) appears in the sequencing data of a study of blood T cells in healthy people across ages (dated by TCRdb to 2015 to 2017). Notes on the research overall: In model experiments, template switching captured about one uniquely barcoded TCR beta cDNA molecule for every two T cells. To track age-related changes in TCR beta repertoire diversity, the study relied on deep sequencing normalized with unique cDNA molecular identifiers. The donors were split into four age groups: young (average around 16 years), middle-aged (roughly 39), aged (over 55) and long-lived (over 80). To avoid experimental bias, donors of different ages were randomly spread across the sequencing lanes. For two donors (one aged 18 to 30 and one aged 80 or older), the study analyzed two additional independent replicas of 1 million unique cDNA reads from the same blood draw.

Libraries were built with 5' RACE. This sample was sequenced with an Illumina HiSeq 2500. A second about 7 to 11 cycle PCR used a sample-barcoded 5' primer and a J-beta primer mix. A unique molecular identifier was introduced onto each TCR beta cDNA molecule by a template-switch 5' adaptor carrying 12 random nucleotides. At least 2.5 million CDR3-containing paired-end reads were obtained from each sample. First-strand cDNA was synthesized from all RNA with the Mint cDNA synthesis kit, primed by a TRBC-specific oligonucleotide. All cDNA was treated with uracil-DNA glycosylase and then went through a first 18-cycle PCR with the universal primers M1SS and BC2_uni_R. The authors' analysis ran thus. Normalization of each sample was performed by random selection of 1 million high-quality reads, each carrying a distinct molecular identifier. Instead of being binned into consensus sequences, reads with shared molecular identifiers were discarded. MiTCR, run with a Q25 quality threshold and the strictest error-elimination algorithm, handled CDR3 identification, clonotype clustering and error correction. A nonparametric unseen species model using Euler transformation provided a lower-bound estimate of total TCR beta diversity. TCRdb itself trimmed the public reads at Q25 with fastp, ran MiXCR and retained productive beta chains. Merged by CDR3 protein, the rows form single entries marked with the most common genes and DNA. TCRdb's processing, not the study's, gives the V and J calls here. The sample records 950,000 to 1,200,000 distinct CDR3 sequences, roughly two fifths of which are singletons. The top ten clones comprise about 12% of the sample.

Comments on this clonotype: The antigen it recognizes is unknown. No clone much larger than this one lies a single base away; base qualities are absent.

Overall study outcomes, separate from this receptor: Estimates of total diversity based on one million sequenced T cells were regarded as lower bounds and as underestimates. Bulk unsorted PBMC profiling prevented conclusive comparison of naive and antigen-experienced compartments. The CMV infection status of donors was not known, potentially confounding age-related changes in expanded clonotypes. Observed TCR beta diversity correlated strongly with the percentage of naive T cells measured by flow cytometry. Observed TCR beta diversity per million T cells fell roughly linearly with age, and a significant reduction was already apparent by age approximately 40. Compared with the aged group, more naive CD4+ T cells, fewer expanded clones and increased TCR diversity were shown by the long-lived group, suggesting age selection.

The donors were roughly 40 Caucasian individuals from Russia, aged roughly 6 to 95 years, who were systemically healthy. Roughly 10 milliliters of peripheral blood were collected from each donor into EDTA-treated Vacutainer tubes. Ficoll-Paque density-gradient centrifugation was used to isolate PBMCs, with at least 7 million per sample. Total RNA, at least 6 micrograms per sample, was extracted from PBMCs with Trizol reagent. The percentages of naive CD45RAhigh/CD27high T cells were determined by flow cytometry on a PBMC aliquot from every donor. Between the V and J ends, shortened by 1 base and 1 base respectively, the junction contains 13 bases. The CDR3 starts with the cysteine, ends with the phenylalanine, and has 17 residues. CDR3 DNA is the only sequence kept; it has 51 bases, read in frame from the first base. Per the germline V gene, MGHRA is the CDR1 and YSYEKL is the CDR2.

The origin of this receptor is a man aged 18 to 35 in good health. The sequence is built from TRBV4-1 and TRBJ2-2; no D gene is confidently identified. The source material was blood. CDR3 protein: CASSQGLGRQNTGELFF. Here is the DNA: TGCGCCAGCAGCCAAGGGTTGGGCAGGCAGAACACCGGGGAGCTGTTTTTT.